The 3 T cell receptor beta chains below come from one sample, sequenced in a study of cytomegalovirus exposure and HLA in healthy donors. The study ran its PCR with 60 Vbeta and 13 Jbeta primers. Here immunoSEQ multiplex PCR was the method, and the copy in TCRdb shows in-frame clones only, minus some. The table records about 130,000 clones, approximately 61% of them present only once. Sequencing input: PBMCs. These receptor sequences come from a human donor in good health.

The chain recombines TRBV5-6 with TRBJ1-4; TRBD1 might be the D (5 bases). Deletions cut 3 bases from V and 7 bases from J, with 10 bases between. Germline CDR1 is SGHDT and CDR2 is YYEEEE. This CDR3 has 13 residues. CDR3 in DNA: TGTGCCAGCAGCTACGGGACTTTTGAAAAACTGTTTTTT. Amino acid sequence: CASSYGTFEKLFF.

For the CDR3, the DNA is TGCGCCAGCATTGGTGGACTAGCGGGAGTAACGAATGAGCAGTTCTTC. It is translated as CASIGGLAGVTNEQFF. The rearrangement links TRBV5-1 to TRBJ2-1; 13 bases agree with TRBD2. The germline CDR1 and CDR2 sequences are SGHRS and YFSETQ. The trim removed 6 bases at V and 7 bases at J, leaving 10 bases unmatched. The length of the CDR3 is 16 residues.

The genes are TRBV5-4 and TRBJ2-1, with TRBD2 matching over 10 bases. Trimming took 4 bases from V and 7 from J; bases not matched to a gene: 8. The CDR3 runs to 15 residues. The germline CDR1 and CDR2 sequences are SGHNT and YYREEE (reference sequence). In DNA, the CDR3 is TGTGCCAGCAGCCAGCGGGAGGGCCTCGGTAATGAGCAGTTCTTC. As protein: CASSQREGLGNEQFF.